This TCR beta chain emerged from a study of cytomegalovirus exposure and HLA in healthy donors (dated by TCRdb to between 2016 and 2019). Broadly, across the study: An earlier analysis of roughly 500 of the donors reported approximately 300 Gb of sequence data and 117 million unique TCR beta sequences from about 200 million T cells. Roughly 300 gigabases of sequencing data and around 90 million unique TCR sequences made up an early release that covered 500 to 650 HLA-typed donors. Among the roughly 400 genotyped donors, about 83% belonged to the genetic ancestry cluster associated with self-reported Caucasian donors. The study was designed to test whether signatures of past pathogen exposure could be identified by cataloging public T cell receptors. Using immunosequencing, the study profiled T cell repertoires from about 650 subjects and related those repertoires to cytomegalovirus serostatus. In addition to the first cohort of several hundred subjects, a separate validation cohort of about 120 different subjects was used. To predict cytomegalovirus infection status, the study combined high-throughput TCR immunosequencing, statistical association of individual TCRs with disease status, and machine learning. In a later analysis, previously published TCR beta repertoires from 550 to 700 donors were re-analyzed and high-resolution HLA genotyping was added so that TCR occurrence patterns could be studied. The later analysis used no new phenotypic data to find candidate immune exposures, relying instead on TCR beta sequences and their occurrence across donors. To decide whether each TCR beta V gene segment behaved as functional or pseudogenic, an earlier analysis of 587 of the donors relied on high-throughput TCR beta sequencing. Donor age, sex, ethnicity and CMV serostatus were compiled alongside the repertoire data. A later genetic analysis used genome-wide SNP genotypes for about three fifths of the 666 donors, treating that subset as a discovery cohort. All discovery cohort repertoires had been generated using a single sequencing platform. Class I and class II HLA loci were covered by the typing at four-digit resolution. Typing coverage differed by locus: A, B, C, DRB1 and DQB1 were typed in roughly 629-630 donors, DQA1 in 522, DPA1 in 600 to 610, and DPB1 in around 490. Five DR-DQ haplotypes were handled as single units for association and clustering because linkage in the cohort was strong. Among a few hundred genotyped donors of the cohort, an average of around 240,000 unique TCR beta nucleotide sequences were sequenced per donor, around 18% of them non-productive. Results and caveats for the whole study, not just this receptor: A further reported finding was that TCR beta sequences accurately predicted the HLA-A and HLA-B alleles for most subjects in the first cohort. Three of the identified cytomegalovirus-associated TCR beta chains were confirmed in vitro to be specific for cytomegalovirus antigens. This cohort had only TCR beta chains sequenced, and the lack of alpha or paired-chain data limited which features could be detected. Linkage disequilibrium might explain the correlated functional status among segregating V segments, but an unknown experimental factor could not be excluded. In both the original and validation cohorts, the classifier was reported to diagnose cytomegalovirus status with high specificity and sensitivity. In an earlier analysis of a few hundred of the donors, most TCR beta V segments were observed in productive rearrangements about 87% or about 30% of the time, broadly matching IMGT annotations. Because counts were too low, roughly 18 rarely observed V segments, including chromosome 9 orphons, were left out of the earlier analysis of approximately 580 of the donors. Sequencing depth was assumed to be roughly uniform across donors in the presence/absence analyses, though that assumption may not hold. When HLA alleles, especially DR and DQ, strongly co-occurred, TCR associations were difficult to assign to individual alleles. According to a later analysis, parvovirus B19, influenza, CMV and Epstein-Barr virus appeared linked to several top co-occurrence clusters. According to a later analysis, most CMV-associated TCR beta chains appeared to be HLA-restricted, and the HLA associations seemed to be driven largely by CMV exposure. A group of highly shared sequence variants was considered likely to be a technical artifact of the sequencing pipeline. The only immune exposure information available for the cohort was CMV serostatus. According to a later genetic analysis, donors in an Asian-associated ancestry cluster had fewer N-insertions in productive TCRs than the roughly 700-donor mean. In the study, some 180 TCR beta chains were listed as associated with cytomegalovirus. V-gene and J-gene trimming of TCR beta chains was associated with a missense DCLRE1C variant in a later genetic analysis, and the association was replicated in an independent cohort. A later analysis found that HLA-associated TCR beta chains were more clonally expanded and had lower generation probabilities than equally common non-associated chains. Because HLA typing was missing for some donors at each locus, association tests included only the typed subset. The authors suggested that the approach could potentially be extended to other disease states and immunological phenotypes. While some public TCRs were present in many individuals, most TCR sequences turned up only very rarely across donors. A later analysis found that TCR association rates varied across HLA loci, with DRB1 alleles showing the most associated TCRs and HLA-C alleles the fewest. Specific HLA alleles were associated with 15,000 to 20,000 TCR beta sequences at a false discovery rate of 0.05 in a later analysis.

Remarks on this clone: Its antigen is still unknown. Per-base quality was not reported, and no clone a single base away is much larger than it.

The cohort comprised around 700 healthy bone marrow donors. All cohort members were sampled while nominally healthy, although unrecorded immune exposures were likely present. The donor tested CMV seropositive and was one of the 289 seropositive cohort members. A peripheral blood sample was provided by each donor, and peripheral blood mononuclear cells were used for TCR beta sequencing. Genomic DNA extraction from the blood cell samples was performed with the Qiagen DNeasy Blood Extraction Kit. The library was generated by the immunoSEQ multiplex PCR assay. For the multiplex PCR, a mixture combining 60 forward primers for TCR Vbeta segments and 13 reverse primers for TCR Jbeta segments was used. A multiplex PCR assay on genomic DNA amplified the CDR3 region of rearranged TCR beta genes. Amplified TCR beta libraries were sequenced as 87-base-pair reads on the Illumina HiSeq System. Under the source paper's analysis protocol: A later analysis tallied some 79 million unique TCR beta chains across the 666 repertoires, and about 10 million of those chains were shared by two or more donors. Raw reads were error-corrected and collapsed into unique sequences with a nearest-neighbor algorithm that merged closely related sequences to remove PCR and sequencing errors. V, D and J gene segments were assigned by aligning CDR3 sequences to IMGT reference sequences. For a sequence to be retained, a match of at least six nucleotides to both a V gene segment and a J gene segment was required. Rearrangements were called productive when the CDR3 lacked stop codons and stayed in frame with V and J; all others were non-productive. CDR3 was defined according to IMGT convention as the region running from the second conserved V-encoded cysteine to the conserved J-encoded phenylalanine. In an earlier analysis of more than 550 of the donors, sequences lacking an unambiguous match to a single V gene segment were excluded. An earlier analysis of 550 to 650 of the donors classified V segments as functional when productive rearrangements were above 56.7% and as segregating when the standard deviation between donors was above 5%. To diagnose cytomegalovirus status from the catalog of TCR beta chain sequences, a statistical classification framework was built. In a later analysis, V and J genes were assigned by comparing TCR nucleotide sequences against IMGT/GENE-DB human TR gene sequences. The TCRdist pipeline was used in a later analysis to assign CDR3 sequences and most-parsimonious VDJ recombination scenarios. In a later analysis, each TCR beta chain was defined by its CDR3 amino acid sequence together with its V-gene family, and reads without a unique V-gene family were excluded. A later analysis removed over 500 highly shared, low-generation-probability nucleotide sequences to deal with suspected cross-contamination and a sequencing artifact. A later analysis calculated a clonal expansion index for each public chain from normalized within-repertoire ranks of inferred template counts. In a later analysis, generation probabilities were computed using a VDJ recombination model fitted to out-of-frame rearrangements, and the results were checked against IGoR. In a later analysis, hypergeometric tests were used to score TCR-TCR, TCR-HLA and TCR-CMV co-occurrence, with a repertoire-size bias correction applied to TCR pairs. A later analysis estimated false discovery rates by permuting HLA or CMV assignments 20 times. A later analysis grouped co-occurring TCRs with DBSCAN, adding TCRdist sequence similarity when clustering within HLA-allele-positive subsets. Co-occurrence clustering excluded repertoires with fewer than 30,000 or more than 120,000 public chains, plus five with anomalous nucleotide sharing. TCRdb's version of the immuneACCESS table is confined to in-frame rearrangements and falls short of the full clone set. An unresolved V gene accounts for under half of the shortfall where checked; the remainder is of unknown origin. The DNA gave D and trimming, while V, J and clone size come from that table. The sample table lists about 120,000 clones, around 74% of them with a count of one. The ten largest account for approximately 30% of the sample.

Sequenced sample: PBMCs. The clonotype comes from a man in his 60s in good health and CMV-seropositive.

The CDR3 reads as follows: CAIGADVTQYF. In nucleotides, the sequence is TGTGCCATCGGAGCGGACGTGACGCAGTATTTT. The V and J genes are TRBV10-3 and TRBJ2-3; the D region possibly corresponds to TRBD2 (5 bases align). Looking up the germline V gene yields CDR1 ENHRY and CDR2 SYGVKD. Between the V and J ends, shortened by 8 bases and 9 bases respectively, the junction contains 12 bases. The cysteine opens and the phenylalanine closes a CDR3 of 11 amino acids. Only the CDR3 DNA is retained, 33 bases long and in frame from the first base.